This TCR beta chain comes out of a study of response to subunit inactivated influenza vaccine. Findings and limits, study-wide: Only a handful of new T cells, the authors suggested, are recruited with each seasonal influenza vaccination.

TCRdb used MiXCR to reprocess the RT-PCR reads, holding one entry per CDR3 protein. The repertoire holds under 800,000 distinct CDR3 sequences, with approximately 15% as singletons. As regards this clonotype: Antigen: not known.

This CDR3 comprises 15 residues. The trim removed 6 bases at V and 4 bases at J, leaving 10 bases unmatched. The chain employs TRBV12-3 or TRBV12-4 and TRBJ2-7; 9 bases agree with TRBD1. This TCR was recovered from a man in his forties or fifties who received an inactivated influenza vaccine. The sequencing here drew on PBMCs from blood, taken around 15 days before vaccination. The CDR3 region is CASRATGTGQYEQYF. CDR3 nucleotides: TGTGCCAGCAGGGCGACCGGGACAGGGCAATACGAGCAGTACTTC.